The 28 T cell receptor beta chains reported below all come from one sample, sequenced in a study of early stage breast cancer tumors. Some clones are missing from TCRdb's copy, which holds only in-frame ones; the method was immunoSEQ multiplex PCR. The data hold nearly 70,000 clones, with around 80% observed a single time. Sample: blood. The receptors here all came from a person aged 35 to 50 with breast cancer.

The V gene is TRBV30, the J gene TRBJ1-5; D gene uncertain. Germline values: CDR1 GTSNPN, CDR2 SVGIG (reference sequence). Trimming stripped 2 bases from V and 4 bases from J, with 9 bases between. This CDR3 region has 13 residues. This CDR3 reads CAWSLSRNQPQHF. DNA of the CDR3: TGTGCCTGGAGTCTCAGTCGGAATCAGCCCCAGCATTTT.

The chain couples TRBV10-3 to TRBJ2-1, with D unclear. CDR1 and CDR2 (germline): ENHRY, SYGVKD. The CDR3 length is 13 residues. V was cut by 7 bases and J by 5 bases, with 12 bases left in between. The CDR3 DNA sequence: TGTGCCATCACCCCCGGGCCCAACAATGAGCAGTTCTTC. Protein sequence: CAITPGPNNEQFF.

The gene calls are TRBV5-1 and TRBJ2-4; D possibly corresponds to TRBD2 (7 bases). CDR1 SGHRS and CDR2 YFSETQ come from the germline V gene. Trimming left V 7 bases short and J 4 bases short, with 15 bases between. The CDR3 totals 14 residues. DNA for the CDR3: TGCGCCAGCGGGGGGGGCAGAATTAAAAACATTCAGTACTTC. Residues: CASGGGRIKNIQYF.

V usage is TRBV30 and J usage is TRBJ1-2; TRBD1 matches at 7 bases. The germline V gene encodes CDR1 GTSNPN and CDR2 SVGIG (reference sequence). V shed 2 bases, J shed 2 bases, and the junction held 2 bases outside the gene matches. The CDR3 runs 13 residues. This chain's CDR3 is CAWSSQGNYGYTF. The CDR3, as DNA: TGTGCCTGGAGTTCACAGGGGAACTATGGCTACACCTTC. Full variable domain (missing parts from reference TRBV30 and TRBJ1-2): SQTIHQWPATLVQPVGSPLSLECTVEGTSNPNLYWYRQAAGRGLQLLFYSVGIGQISSEVPQNLSASRPQDRQFILSSKKLLLSDSGFYLCAWSSQGNYGYTFGSGTRLTVV.

CDR3 sequence reads: CASSSGQGNQPQHF. The CDR3 DNA follows: TGTGCCAGCAGTTCTGGACAGGGGAATCAGCCCCAGCATTTT. The chain links TRBV6-5 to TRBJ1-5; 9 nucleotides align to TRBD1. V trimming: 4 bases; J trimming: 4 bases; junction bases outside the gene matches: 2. This CDR3 has 14 residues. CDR1 is MNHEY and CDR2 is SVGAGI in the germline V gene.

This chain connects TRBV18 to TRBJ2-4; D is uncertain. V dropped 1 base and J dropped 2 bases, with 12 bases sitting between them. Per germline, CDR1 KGHSH and CDR2 LQKENI. This CDR3 region has 16 residues. CDR3 DNA sequence: TGTGCCAGCTCACCACTGACCCCGGAGACCAAAAACATTCAGTACTTC. It yields the protein CASSPLTPETKNIQYF.

The V call is TRBV6-1, the J call TRBJ2-1, with TRBD2 matching over 10 bases. The V gene end was trimmed by 0 bases and the J gene end by 5 bases; junction bases not matched to a gene: 7. From germline, CDR1 is MNHNS and CDR2 SASEGT. The CDR3 has 17 residues. Written as DNA, the CDR3 is TGTGCCAGCAGTGAAGCGCTTAGTACTAGCGGGAACAATGAGCAGTTCTTC. Translated, it gives CASSEALSTSGNNEQFF.

This clone was seen just once. This chain connects TRBV28 to TRBJ2-7; 11 nucleotides match TRBD1. CDR1 and CDR2 from the germline V gene are MDHEN and SYDVKM. Trimming removed 7 bases from V and 4 bases from J; junction bases left unmatched: 9. CDR3 length: 15 amino acids. The CDR3 bases are TGTGCCAGCACCCCAGGGGACAGGGGGAATTACGAGCAGTACTTC. Its protein is CASTPGDRGNYEQYF.

The chain couples TRBV7-2 to TRBJ2-3; 7 nucleotides match TRBD2. CDR3 length: 14 amino acids. J gave up 4 bases and V 5 bases, and 6 bases lay outside the gene matches. Germline CDR1 SGHTA, CDR2 FQGNSA. The CDR3, as DNA: TGTGCCAGCAGCCCTCTCGCGGGGGCAGATACGCAGTATTTT. Protein sequence: CASSPLAGADTQYF.

The chain combines TRBV30 with TRBJ1-1, with 7 nucleotides matching TRBD1. J was trimmed by 12 bases and V by 2 bases; bases with no gene match: 6. This CDR3 has 11 residues. In germline, CDR1 is GTSNPN, CDR2 SVGIG (reference sequence). The CDR3: CAWSPGGRSFF. Written as DNA, the CDR3 is TGTGCCTGGAGTCCAGGGGGAAGGTCTTTCTTT.

DNA for the CDR3: TGTGCCAGCAAGGTGTTAGGGCTAGCGGGAAGCGAGCAGTACTTC. Its translation is CASKVLGLAGSEQYF. This chain connects TRBV27 to TRBJ2-7; 9 positions agree with TRBD2. Germline V lookup: CDR1 MNHEY, CDR2 SMNVEV (reference sequence). The CDR3 consists of 15 residues. Trimming at V came to 7 bases and at J to 6 bases, leaving 13 bases not matched to a gene.

The chain uses TRBV7-9 and TRBJ2-7; unclear D gene. This CDR3 spans 14 amino acids. CDR1 SEHNR and CDR2 FQNEAQ come from the germline V gene (reference sequence). V gave up 0 bases and J gave up 4 bases, with 10 bases separating them. Written as DNA, the CDR3 is TGTGCCAGCAGCTTAGCGGAGAGACTTTACGAGCAGTACTTC. Translated, it gives CASSLAERLYEQYF.

The chain joins TRBV19 to TRBJ2-7; 10 bases fit TRBD1. V lost 3 bases to trimming and J lost 4 bases; unmatched junction nucleotides: 3. There are 14 residues in the CDR3. Germline V lookup: CDR1 LNHDA, CDR2 SQIVND (reference sequence). Here the CDR3 DNA reads TGTGCCAGTAGTATTCAGGGACAGGGGTACGAGCAGTACTTC. The encoded protein is CASSIQGQGYEQYF.

V and J are TRBV28 and TRBJ2-2; D is ambiguous. Germline CDR1 MDHEN, CDR2 SYDVKM. V was clipped by 5 bases and J by 7 bases, with 14 bases between them. This CDR3 is built from 14 residues. The CDR3 spells CASSAQTRHGELFF. Written as DNA, the CDR3 is TGTGCCAGCAGTGCCCAGACTCGGCACGGGGAGCTGTTTTTT.

The chain is built from TRBV9 and TRBJ2-3; D remains ambiguous. The ends were cut back, 0 bases at V and 5 bases at J, with 13 bases in the middle. The germline V gene encodes CDR1 SGDLS and CDR2 YYNGEE. There are 15 residues in the CDR3. CDR3 in amino acids: CASSVEGHNIDTQYF. The DNA for the CDR3 is TGTGCCAGCAGCGTAGAAGGCCATAACATAGATACGCAGTATTTT.

The chain links TRBV2 to TRBJ1-1; D call uncertain. V dropped 1 base and J dropped 0 bases, with 3 bases sitting between them. CDR3 size: 13 residues. Germline CDR1 is SNHLY and CDR2 is FYNNEI. The DNA of the CDR3 is TGTGCCAGCAGTGAAGAGATGAACACTGAAGCTTTCTTT. Its translation: CASSEEMNTEAFF.

The genes are TRBV29-1 and TRBJ2-2; possibly TRBD1 for D (7 bases). The CDR3 consists of 14 residues. Germline assignment: CDR1 SQVTM and CDR2 ANQGSEA. The V gene lost 4 bases and the J gene lost 4 bases, with 13 bases spanning the gap. CDR3 amino acids: CSVAQGGGTGELFF. The CDR3, as DNA: TGCAGCGTTGCGCAGGGGGGAGGCACCGGGGAGCTGTTTTTT.

The chain carries TRBV9 and TRBJ1-1, with D uncertain. CDR1 is SGDLS and CDR2 is YYNGEE in the germline V gene. Deletions cut 0 bases from V and 0 bases from J, with 6 bases between. The CDR3 loop spans 14 amino acids. CDR3 amino acids: CASSVGTLNTEAFF. CDR3 coding DNA: TGTGCCAGCAGCGTAGGTACACTGAACACTGAAGCTTTCTTT.

This chain links TRBV5-5 with TRBJ1-1; D is unresolved. Germline V lookup: CDR1 SGHKS, CDR2 YYEKEE (reference sequence). The CDR3 contains 14 residues. Trimming shortened V by 4 bases and J by 4 bases, and 14 bases separated the two germline ends. Here the CDR3 DNA reads TGTGCCAGCAGCCTGGGATTGATAGGCACTGAAGCTTTCTTT. Amino acid sequence: CASSLGLIGTEAFF.

This chain joins TRBV6-4 and TRBJ2-3; D may be TRBD1 (5 bases). Germline CDR1 reads MRHNA; CDR2 reads SNTAGT. There are 14 residues in the CDR3. V shed 2 bases and J shed 5 bases, with 11 bases lying between them. The CDR3 DNA follows: TGTGCCAGCAGTGACGGATGGGGCCAAGATACGCAGTATTTT. This encodes CASSDGWGQDTQYF.

This clone was recorded once. The chain uses TRBV2 and TRBJ2-2; TRBD2 aligns across 10 bases. Germline CDR1 and CDR2: SNHLY and FYNNEI. With 2 bases clipped from V and 7 bases from J, the junction kept 7 bases outside the gene matches. The CDR3 is 16 residues long. The CDR3 bases are TGTGCCAGCAGTGAAAGTAGCGGGAGGCTTAGCGGGGAGCTGTTTTTT. Its protein is CASSESSGRLSGELFF.

This rearrangement joins TRBV14 to TRBJ2-7; the D gene is possibly TRBD1 (6 bases). Trimming shortened V by 1 base and J by 6 bases, and 7 bases separated the two germline ends. Looked up from germline, CDR1 is SGHDN and CDR2 is FVKESK. The CDR3 has 12 residues. CDR3 sequence reads: CASSQGGLEQYF. CDR3 coding DNA: TGTGCCAGCAGCCAAGGGGGGCTCGAGCAGTACTTC.

In its sample, this clone was seen a few times. The chain joins TRBV6-1 to TRBJ1-1; no reliable D call. CDR3 length: 12 residues. In germline, CDR1 is MNHNS, CDR2 SASEGT. The V end lost 5 bases, the J end lost 6 bases, and 10 bases lay between the germline ends. CDR3 sequence: CASSLHDAEAFF. In nucleotides, the CDR3 is TGTGCCAGCAGTTTACATGACGCTGAAGCTTTCTTT.

V usage is TRBV7-9 and J usage is TRBJ1-1, with 10 bases matching TRBD1. CDR1 and CDR2 from the germline V gene are SEHNR and FQNEAQ (reference sequence). The length of the CDR3 is 15 residues. The junction had 8 bases not matched to a gene; V was cut back by 5 bases and J by 5 bases. The CDR3 DNA follows: TGTGCCAGCAGCCTACGGACAGGGGGTATGACTGAAGCTTTCTTT. Its translation is CASSLRTGGMTEAFF.

This clone was detected once. This chain uses TRBV6-1 with TRBJ1-5, with TRBD1 matching over 7 bases. This CDR3 has 14 amino acids. V was pared by 8 bases and J by 3 bases, with 7 bases of the junction left unmatched. Germline loops: CDR1 MNHNS, CDR2 SASEGT. CDR3 amino acids: CASAETGPNQPQHF. For the CDR3, the DNA is TGTGCCAGCGCGGAGACAGGGCCCAATCAGCCCCAGCATTTT.

This rearrangement joins TRBV9 to TRBJ1-4, with unresolved D. The CDR3 runs to 13 residues. The germline CDR1 and CDR2 sequences are SGDLS and YYNGEE. V shed 0 bases and J shed 5 bases, with 5 bases lying between them. CDR3 nucleotide sequence: TGTGCCAGCAGCGTAGATGGGAATGAAAAACTGTTTTTT. It yields the protein CASSVDGNEKLFF.

The chain couples TRBV6-1 to TRBJ1-5, with D possibly TRBD1 on 5 matching bases. Germline V gene data show CDR1 as MNHNS and CDR2 as SASEGT. V lost 7 bases and J lost 7, with 14 bases in between. The CDR3 length is 13 residues. The CDR3 nucleotides read TGTGCCAGCAAAGGGGTTCAGGGACAGCCCCAGCATTTT. Encoded protein: CASKGVQGQPQHF.

The J gene is TRBJ1-3, the V gene TRBV6-5; D is uncertain. CDR1 MNHEY and CDR2 SVGAGI come from the germline V gene. V was pared by 9 bases and J by 0 bases, with 15 bases between. The CDR3 extends over 15 amino acids. The CDR3 DNA follows: TGTGCCAGTTCCTGGGCACGGAACTCTGGAAACACCATATATTTT. Amino acids: CASSWARNSGNTIYF.